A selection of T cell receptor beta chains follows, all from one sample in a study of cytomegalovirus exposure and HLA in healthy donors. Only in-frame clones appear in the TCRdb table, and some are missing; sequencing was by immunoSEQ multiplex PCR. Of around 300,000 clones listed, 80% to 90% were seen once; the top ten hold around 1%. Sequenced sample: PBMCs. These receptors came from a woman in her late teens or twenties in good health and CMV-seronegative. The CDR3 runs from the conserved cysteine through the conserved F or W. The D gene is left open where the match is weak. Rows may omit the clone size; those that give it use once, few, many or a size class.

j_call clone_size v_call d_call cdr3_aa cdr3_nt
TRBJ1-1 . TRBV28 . CASSSAGQITEAFF TGTGCCAGCAGTTCCGCCGGACAGATCACTGAAGCTTTCTTT
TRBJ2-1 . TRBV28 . CASSQNRGFLNEQFF TGTGCCAGCAGTCAGAATCGGGGGTTTCTCAATGAGCAGTTCTTC
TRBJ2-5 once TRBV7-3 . CASSLGAYGTQYF TGTGCCAGCAGCTTAGGGGCCTACGGGACCCAGTACTTC
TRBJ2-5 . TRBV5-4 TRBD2 CASSKRGLQETQYF TGTGCCAGCAGCAAGCGGGGCCTCCAAGAGACCCAGTACTTC
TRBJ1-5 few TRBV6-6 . CASSIQGGSNQPQHF TGTGCCAGCAGCATACAGGGTGGGAGCAATCAGCCCCAGCATTTT
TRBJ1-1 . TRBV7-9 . CASSLRSTEAFF TGTGCCAGCAGCCTCAGATCCACTGAAGCTTTCTTT
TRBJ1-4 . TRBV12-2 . CASRLAPRQGLFF TGTGCAAGTCGCTTAGCGCCAAGACAGGGGCTGTTTTTT
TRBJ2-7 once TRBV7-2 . CASTSSGGYEQYF TGTGCCAGCACCTCAAGTGGGGGGTACGAGCAGTACTTC
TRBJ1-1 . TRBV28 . CASSLEPPRAFF TGTGCCAGCAGTTTAGAACCCCCTAGAGCTTTCTTT
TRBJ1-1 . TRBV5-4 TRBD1 CASSRDRGNTEAFF TGTGCCAGCAGCCGCGACAGGGGGAACACTGAAGCTTTCTTT
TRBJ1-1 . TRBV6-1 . CANGVVNTEAFF TGTGCCAACGGAGTTGTGAACACTGAAGCTTTCTTT
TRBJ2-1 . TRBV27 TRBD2 CASRLSGGAYEQFF TGTGCCAGCAGACTTAGCGGGGGGGCCTATGAGCAGTTCTTC
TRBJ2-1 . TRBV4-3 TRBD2 CASSQEAGDPYNEQFF TGCGCCAGCAGCCAAGAGGCGGGGGATCCCTACAATGAGCAGTTCTTC
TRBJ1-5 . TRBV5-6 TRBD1 CASSYNRGDQPQHF TGTGCCAGCAGCTACAACAGGGGGGATCAGCCCCAGCATTTT
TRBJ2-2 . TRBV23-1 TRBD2 CASMGVGASGSGWNTGELFF TGCGCCAGCATGGGCGTAGGAGCTAGCGGGAGTGGTTGGAACACCGGGGAGCTGTTTTTT
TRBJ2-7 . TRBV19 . CASSTGHPYEQYF TGTGCCAGTAGTACTGGGCACCCCTACGAGCAGTACTTC
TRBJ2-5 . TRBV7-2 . CASSLGHGPMRTQYF TGTGCCAGCAGTCTAGGACATGGTCCTATGAGAACCCAGTACTTC
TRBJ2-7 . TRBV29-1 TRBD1 CSVVGTGDPYEQYF TGCAGCGTTGTCGGGACAGGGGACCCCTACGAGCAGTACTTC
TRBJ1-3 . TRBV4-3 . CASSQEGQDGNTIYF TGCGCCAGCAGCCAAGAGGGGCAGGATGGAAACACCATATATTTT
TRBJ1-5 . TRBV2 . CASRDSGSQPQHF TGTGCCAGCAGGGACAGCGGGAGTCAGCCCCAGCATTTT
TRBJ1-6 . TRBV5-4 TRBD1 CASSLANKGQGSYNSPLHF TGTGCCAGCAGCTTGGCCAATAAGGGACAGGGGTCCTATAATTCACCCCTCCACTTT
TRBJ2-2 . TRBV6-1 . CASSEGANANTGELFF TGTGCCAGCAGTGAGGGGGCCAACGCGAACACCGGGGAGCTGTTTTTT
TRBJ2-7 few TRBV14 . CASSRLMSYEQYF TGTGCCAGCAGTCGACTGATGTCCTACGAGCAGTACTTC
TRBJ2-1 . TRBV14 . CASSLLYGINEQFF TGTGCCAGCAGCCTCCTCTACGGTATCAATGAGCAGTTCTTC
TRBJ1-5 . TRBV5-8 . CASSSAGRPRSPQHF TGTGCCAGCAGCTCGGCGGGAAGGCCTAGGTCGCCCCAGCATTTT
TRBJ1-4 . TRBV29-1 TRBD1 CSAGDRVEKLFF TGCAGCGCCGGGGACAGGGTAGAAAAACTGTTTTTT
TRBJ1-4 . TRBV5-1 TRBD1 CASSLQGLATNEKLFF TGCGCCAGCAGTTTACAGGGGCTCGCAACTAATGAAAAACTGTTTTTT